One sample yielded the 8 T cell receptor beta chains listed below, sequenced in a study of CD8 T cells in ankylosing spondylitis. TCRdb re-analysed the 5' RACE reads in MiXCR, keeping a single row per CDR3 protein. The table records approximately 130,000 distinct CDR3 sequences, about a tenth of them present only once. The sequenced sample consisted of blood, either unsorted or a sorted T cell fraction (not recorded which). These receptors all stem from a male donor with ankylosing spondylitis or in good health (not recorded which).

This clonotype appeared many times. CDR3 nucleotides: TGTGCCACCAGCAGAGATGGGGCAGCCTACGAGCAGTACTTC. Its protein product is CATSRDGAAYEQYF. The rearrangement joins TRBV15 to TRBJ2-7; tentative D call: TRBD1 (5 bases). Between the trimmed V and J ends, which lost 0 bases and 2 bases, there was a span of 8 bases. The germline CDR1 and CDR2 sequences are LNHNV and YYDKDF (reference sequence). This CDR3 is built from 14 residues.

A word on this clonotype: Possible read error: a much larger clone is one base away. The chain is built from TRBV21-1 and TRBJ2-1; the table's D call TRBD2 went unverified against the DNA. TRBV21-1 is designated a pseudogene. The CDR3 extends over 15 amino acids. DNA for the CDR3: TGTGCCAGCGGCCCTACTAGCGGCTCCTACAATGAGCAGTTCTTC. Amino acids: CASGPTSGSYNEQFF.

This clonotype was recorded many times. This chain links TRBV7-2 with TRBJ2-7, with 12 nucleotides matching TRBD2. Trimming removed 5 bases from V and 6 bases from J; junction bases left unmatched: 8. CDR1 is SGHTA, CDR2 FQGNSA, per germline. CDR3 length: 15 residues. The CDR3 sequence is CASSQTSGSIAEQYF. The DNA of the CDR3 is TGTGCCAGCAGCCAGACTAGCGGGAGTATAGCCGAGCAGTACTTC. Variable domain in full (rest from reference TRBV7-2 and TRBJ2-7): GAGVSQSPSNKVTEKGKDVELRCDPISGHTALYWYRQSLGQGLEFLIYFQGNSAPDKSGLPSDRFSAERTGGSVSTLTIQRTQQEDSAVYLCASSQTSGSIAEQYFGPGTRLTVT.

This clonotype was detected many times. This rearrangement joins TRBV29-1 to TRBJ1-5, with D tentatively TRBD1 (6 bases). The CDR3 is 14 amino acids. Germline-derived CDR1 and CDR2 are SQVTM and ANQGSEA. V was clipped by 5 bases and J by 1 base, with 12 bases between them. CDR3 region: CSVRSQGSNQPQHF. The CDR3 nucleotides read TGCAGCGTTAGGTCGCAGGGGAGCAATCAGCCCCAGCATTTT.

This clonotype occurred many times. This chain connects TRBV7-2 to TRBJ2-1, with 12 bases aligning to TRBD2. The CDR3 extends over 15 amino acids. Looked up from germline, CDR1 is SGHTA and CDR2 is FQGNSA. With 0 bases clipped from V and 9 bases from J, the junction kept 3 bases outside the gene matches. The CDR3 protein is CASSLALAGGGEQFF. The CDR3 coding sequence is TGTGCCAGCAGCTTAGCGCTAGCGGGAGGGGGTGAGCAGTTCTTC.

This clonotype was detected a few times. The J gene is TRBJ1-5, the V gene TRBV7-2; a weak D match, TRBD1 (6 bases). Germline lookup yields CDR1 SGHTA and CDR2 FQGNSA. V lost 4 bases and J 6 bases, leaving 10 bases between the germline ends. The CDR3 is made up of 13 amino acids. This chain's CDR3 is CASSSQGLQPQHF. CDR3 bases: TGTGCCAGCAGCTCCCAGGGGCTTCAGCCCCAGCATTTT.

This clonotype was seen many times. The V and J genes are TRBV7-3 and TRBJ2-2; D uncertain. This CDR3 comprises 13 residues. The germline V gene has CDR1 SGHTA and CDR2 FQGTGA. The ends were cut back, 5 bases at V and 5 bases at J, with 9 bases in the middle. Written as DNA, the CDR3 is TGTGCCAGCAGCCCATCGGTGACCGGGGAGCTGTTTTTT. Residues: CASSPSVTGELFF. The entire variable domain, with the rest obtained from reference TRBV7-3 and TRBJ2-2, is as follows: GAGVSQTPSNKVTEKGKYVELRCDPISGHTALYWYRQSLGQGPEFLIYFQGTGAADDSGLPNDRFFAVRPEGSVSTLKIQRTERGDSAVYLCASSPSVTGELFFGEGSRLTVL.

The rearrangement joins TRBV6-5 to TRBJ2-7; 8 bases are shared with TRBD2. The V gene's germline CDR1 is MNHEY and CDR2 SVGAGI. J was trimmed by 4 bases and V by 1 base; bases with no gene match: 3. The CDR3 length is 14 residues. CDR3 residues: CASSYLPSGYEQYF. Here the CDR3 DNA reads TGTGCCAGCAGTTACTTGCCTAGCGGGTACGAGCAGTACTTC.